This is a list of T cell receptor beta chains from one sample in a study of identical twins. One entry per CDR3 protein, called by TCRdb with MiXCR from the 5' RACE reads. This sample yields some 200,000 distinct CDR3 sequences, of which 7.5% are seen a single time; more than 1.5% belongs to the top ten. These sequences were also reported in another study, on yellow fever vaccine responses in identical twins.

Sequenced sample: memory (CD45RO+) T cells sorted from blood. The source of these receptors is a woman in her late teens or twenties in good health. The CDR3 runs from the conserved cysteine through the conserved F or W. D genes are given only for firm matches. Size tells how often a clone was seen (once, few, many) or the class of an expanded clone, and some rows leave it out.

D	J	size	V	CDR3	DNA
NA	TRBJ2-3	NA	TRBV20-1	CSATTMINAAAQYF	TGCAGTGCTACGACTATGATAAATGCAGCGGCGCAGTATTTT
TRBD2	TRBJ2-2	few	TRBV19	CASRTSGPGELFF	TGTGCCAGTAGAACTAGCGGGCCCGGGGAGCTGTTTTTT
TRBD2	TRBJ2-1	many	TRBV7-2	CASSLAGLAGGGYNEQFF	TGTGCCAGCAGCTTAGCGGGACTAGCGGGGGGAGGCTACAATGAGCAGTTCTTC
NA	TRBJ2-1	few	TRBV5-1	CASSLVVGSTSGEQFF	NA
NA	TRBJ1-2	many	TRBV11-2	CASSGGFGYGYTF	TGTGCCAGCAGTGGGGGTTTTGGCTATGGCTACACCTTC
NA	TRBJ2-6	few	TRBV7-2	CASRPESSGANVLTF	TGTGCCAGCAGACCCGAGAGCTCTGGGGCCAACGTCCTGACTTTC
TRBD1	TRBJ1-1	few	TRBV28	CASIGQGLGNTEAFF	TGTGCCAGCATTGGACAGGGCTTGGGGAACACTGAAGCTTTCTTT
NA	TRBJ2-2	many	TRBV9	CASSVKGTNTGELFF	TGTGCCAGCAGCGTGAAGGGGACGAACACCGGGGAGCTGTTTTTT
TRBD2	TRBJ2-5	NA	TRBV28	CASSPTTSGRRETQYF	TGTGCCAGCAGCCCCACCACTAGCGGGAGACGGGAGACCCAGTACTTC
TRBD2	TRBJ2-3	many	TRBV7-2	CASSLLSGRDTQYF	TGTGCCAGCAGCCTACTTAGCGGGAGAGATACGCAGTATTTT
NA	TRBJ2-1	NA	TRBV4-3	CASSQVAFYNEQFF	TGCGCCAGCAGCCAAGTCGCGTTCTACAATGAGCAGTTCTTC
TRBD2	TRBJ2-1	many	TRBV7-3	CASSSLAGGGANEQFF	TGTGCCAGCAGTTCCCTAGCGGGCGGGGGGGCGAATGAGCAGTTCTTC
NA	TRBJ2-3	NA	TRBV4-3	CASSQALSTDTQYF	TGCGCCAGCAGCCAAGCCCTGAGCACAGATACGCAGTATTTT
NA	TRBJ2-1	few	TRBV20-1	CSAPKLPGLQYNEQFF	TGCAGTGCCCCCAAACTCCCGGGACTGCAATACAATGAGCAGTTCTTC
NA	TRBJ1-1	many	TRBV5-1	CASSLAGKSPEAFF	TGCGCCAGCAGCTTGGCCGGAAAAAGCCCTGAAGCTTTCTTT
TRBD1	TRBJ2-3	NA	TRBV12-3/TRBV12-4	CASSSTGGADTQYF	TGTGCCAGCAGTAGTACAGGGGGCGCAGATACGCAGTATTTT
NA	TRBJ2-1	few	TRBV14	CASSQERRAFYNEQFF	TGTGCCAGCAGCCAAGAGCGGCGGGCCTTCTACAATGAGCAGTTCTTC
NA	TRBJ2-7	many	TRBV3-1	CASSQDERLQYF	TGTGCCAGCAGCCAGGATGAACGATTGCAGTACTTC
NA	TRBJ2-1	NA	TRBV5-4	CASSPVGTEQFF	TGTGCCAGCAGTCCGGTGGGTACTGAGCAGTTCTTC
NA	TRBJ1-3	few	TRBV20-1	CSALRGSSQSRNTIYF	TGCAGTGCTCTCCGGGGGTCTTCTCAGTCTAGAAACACCATATATTTT
TRBD1	TRBJ1-2	many	TRBV29-1	CSVSQTGGQGYTF	TGCAGCGTCAGCCAAACAGGGGGGCAAGGCTACACCTTC
NA	TRBJ1-2	many	TRBV12-3/TRBV12-4	CASSGTDYGYTF	TGTGCCAGCAGTGGGACGGACTATGGCTACACCTTC
NA	TRBJ2-4	NA	TRBV10-3	CAIRRDWSDFVQYF	TGTGCCATCAGAAGGGATTGGTCGGATTTCGTTCAGTACTTC
TRBD2	TRBJ2-1	few	TRBV7-2	CASRAGSSYNEQFF	TGTGCCAGCAGAGCGGGAAGCTCCTACAATGAGCAGTTCTTC
NA	TRBJ1-1	many	TRBV25-1	CASSEGAWDTEAFF	TGTGCCAGCAGTGAAGGGGCTTGGGACACTGAAGCTTTCTTT